This TCR beta chain comes out of a study of blood T cell dynamics during melanoma immunotherapy (dated by TCRdb to about 2020). About the investigation overall: Patients with metastatic melanoma were treated with first-line pembrolizumab or nivolumab plus ipilimumab as standard of care in the United Kingdom. To identify early correlates of response, the study profiled peripheral T cell receptor repertoires in patients with metastatic melanoma before and after one cycle of checkpoint inhibitor therapy. The training cohort consisted of consecutive patients, while an additional independent group of patients from the same centre was pooled to form an external validation set.

For every bulk PBMC sample, a fixed 350 ng of DNA was loaded. The immunoSEQ TCRb Assay kit was used according to manufacturer instructions to amplify TCR beta CDR3 sequences from genomic DNA. The KAPA Library Quantification Kit for Illumina platforms was used to quantify pooled libraries by qPCR. Pooled libraries were clustered at about 0.55-1.2 pM and sequenced on an Illumina NextSeq 500. Per the source publication's procedure: Analysis of the TCR data relied on immunoSEQ ANALYZER and the R LymphoSeq package. A rearrangement efficiency score was calculated as productive divided by the sum of productive and non-productive CDR3 sequences. Clonality was measured with the Gini coefficient and diversity with the Renyi index at alpha=1, compared pairwise between timepoints within each patient. In LymphoSeq, clonal relatedness was computed with an edit distance of 3 and repertoire similarity was computed with the Bhattacharyya coefficient. To classify response, a linear discriminant analysis based on week-3 changes in clonality and diversity was built with the R MASS and caret packages. TCRdb re-hosts the immuneACCESS table, in-frame sequences only. Its copies lack some clones; in the studies checked, an unresolved V gene accounts for under half of them, and the cause for the rest is not known. Clone size and the V and J calls come from that table; the DNA yielded D and trimming. In this sample the table shows 15,000 to 20,000 clones, roughly 83% of which occur a single time. The top ten constitute roughly 8% of the sample.

This clone came up a few times. This receptor's antigen is unknown. Base quality data are lacking; no much larger clone is found one base away. The CDR3 goes from the cysteine to the phenylalanine over 16 residues. The only DNA kept is the CDR3, 48 bases in frame from the first base. V lost 5 bases and J lost 5 bases, and the count of bases not matched to a germline gene is 9. CDR1 and CDR2 are drawn from the germline V gene: SGHVS, FQNEAQ. The time point label on this specimen signifies: pre-treatment baseline. Blood samples were taken at two points: before treatment (T0) and at week 3 (W3), which came after the first cycle of checkpoint blockade. Except for two patients with rapid clinical progression, response was assessed 12 weeks after the first infusion by RECIST 1.1; disease control meant complete response, partial response or stable disease. Patients were excluded for prior systemic cancer treatment, concomitant immunosuppressant therapy or synchronous other active malignancies. To track both circulating cells and T cell turnover, TCR beta was sequenced from bulk PBMC as well as from plasma cell-free DNA. PBMC were isolated from blood with Lymphoprep and SepMate tubes, followed by red cell lysis. QIAamp DNA Blood Mini kits were used to extract DNA from PBMC and from sorted T cell subsets.

Overall results and qualifications from the work: The relatively small sample size was acknowledged as a potential limitation on generalization of the results. Unlike progressors, patients who went on to achieve disease control showed a bifurcated reorganization of the PBMC repertoire at W3, with either increased clonality or increased diversity. Whether the T cell clones driving repertoire changes were melanoma-specific or reflected general immune activation could not be determined in the study.

The V gene is TRBV7-8 and the J gene is TRBJ1-4; 9 middle bases align to TRBD1. This specimen consisted of blood, obtained from a patient treated with checkpoint blockade. The source is a human donor with melanoma. CDR3 sequence: CASSGRDRGVNEKLFF. The nucleotides read TGTGCCAGCAGCGGTCGAGACAGGGGGGTGAATGAAAAACTGTTTTTT.